One and the same sample provided the 15 T cell receptor beta chains below, sequenced in a study of shared T cell receptors in the human thymus. Method: immunoSEQ multiplex PCR; TCRdb's copy keeps in-frame clones and lacks some. The sample carries 600,000 or so clones, about 89% recorded once. The same sample was also used in a study of human thymus T cells.

Sequencing used thymocytes. These receptors were taken from a boy younger than two with a congenital heart defect.

The chain uses TRBV30 and TRBJ2-1; 14 bases match TRBD2. The CDR3 extends over 19 amino acids. V was pared by 4 bases and J by 1 base, with 12 bases of the junction left unmatched. Germline V lookup: CDR1 GTSNPN, CDR2 SVGIG (reference sequence). CDR3 nucleotide sequence: TGTGCCTGGATCCACGGGGGGGGACTAGCGGGAGAGTCCTACAATGAGCAGTTCTTC. Translation: CAWIHGGGLAGESYNEQFF.

V usage is TRBV4-1 and J usage is TRBJ1-2, with a tentative D call TRBD1 (5 bases). Trimming removed 0 bases at V and 3 bases at J, with 14 bases between. The CDR3 runs to 16 residues. Looked up from germline, CDR1 is MGHRA and CDR2 is YSYEKL. DNA for the CDR3: TGCGCCAGCAGCCAAGATCTCGAACAGGCGTACTATGGCTACACCTTC. Its protein is CASSQDLEQAYYGYTF.

J is TRBJ2-1 and V is TRBV4-3; 8 nucleotides agree with TRBD1. With V trimmed by 5 bases and J by 7 bases, 4 bases remained unmatched. The V gene's germline CDR1 is LGHNA and CDR2 YSLEER. This CDR3 comprises 13 residues. The CDR3 DNA is TGCGCCAGCAGCGCGGACAGGGAAAATGAGCAGTTCTTC. Translation gives CASSADRENEQFF.

The chain combines TRBV6-1 with TRBJ2-7, with D possibly TRBD1 on 6 matching bases. Looked up from germline, CDR1 is MNHNS and CDR2 is SASEGT. Trimming cost V 8 bases and J 0 bases, with 11 bases left between them. This CDR3 is built from 13 residues. The CDR3 spells CASETGSSYEQYF. CDR3 nucleotides: TGTGCCAGCGAAACAGGGAGCTCCTACGAGCAGTACTTC.

The genes are TRBV11-2 and TRBJ2-5, with 7 bases lining up with TRBD1. The CDR3 totals 15 residues. Germline V gene lookup returns CDR1 SGHAT and CDR2 FQNNGV. J lost 7 bases, V lost 5 bases, and 13 bases had no gene match. The CDR3 is CASSPLTGCRWTQYF. The CDR3 DNA follows: TGTGCCAGCAGCCCCCTGACAGGGTGTAGGTGGACCCAGTACTTC.

The genes are TRBV14 and TRBJ2-3, with 7 bases aligning to TRBD2. CDR1 is SGHDN, CDR2 FVKESK, per germline. There are 14 residues in the CDR3. The junction had 5 bases not matched to a gene; V was cut back by 3 bases and J by 5 bases. As DNA, the CDR3 is TGTGCCAGCAGCCAGGGGGAGGGGATAGATACGCAGTATTTT. It yields the protein CASSQGEGIDTQYF.

V usage is TRBV7-9 and J usage is TRBJ1-1; D ambiguous. This CDR3 is built from 13 residues. Trimming pared 3 bases from V and 5 bases from J, leaving 10 bases between. Germline V CDR1 and CDR2: SEHNR, FQNEAQ (reference sequence). The CDR3 protein is CASSFGVWTEAFF. The CDR3 nucleotides are TGTGCCAGCAGCTTCGGGGTCTGGACTGAAGCTTTCTTT.

This clone occurred a few times. The chain links TRBV28 to TRBJ1-4; 7 nucleotides match TRBD1. V gave up 6 bases and J gave up 3 bases; unmatched junction bases: 10. The CDR3 loop spans 16 amino acids. Germline CDR1 MDHEN, CDR2 SYDVKM. CDR3: CASSGDRLDSNEKLFF. The CDR3 nucleotides read TGTGCCAGCAGCGGGGACAGACTAGATTCTAATGAAAAACTGTTTTTT.

The genes are TRBV28 and TRBJ2-7; 11 nucleotides agree with TRBD1. V gave up 6 bases and J gave up 0 bases; unmatched junction bases: 7. Germline V CDR1 and CDR2: MDHEN, SYDVKM. The CDR3 is 16 residues long. The CDR3 sequence: CASRPTGTGGSYEQYF. The CDR3, as DNA: TGTGCCAGCAGGCCAACCGGGACAGGGGGCTCCTACGAGCAGTACTTC. Filled out from reference TRBV28 and TRBJ2-7, the complete variable domain reads DVKVTQSSRYLVKRTGEKVFLECVQDMDHENMFWYRQDPGLGLRLIYFSYDVKMKEKGDIPEGYSVSREKKERFSLILESASTNQTSMYLCASRPTGTGGSYEQYFGPGTRLTVT.

The rearrangement links TRBV5-1 to TRBJ2-1; 13 bases are a match to TRBD2. The CDR3 covers 17 residues. Germline V gene data show CDR1 as SGHRS and CDR2 as YFSETQ. Germline trimming cut 2 bases from V and 7 bases from J; bases unmatched to any gene: 9. The CDR3 sequence: CASSLTRLAGGGNEQFF. The CDR3 DNA reads TGCGCCAGCAGCTTAACCCGACTAGCGGGGGGTGGGAATGAGCAGTTCTTC.

This chain links TRBV5-1 with TRBJ2-7; TRBD1 aligns across 9 bases. Germline V gives CDR1 SGHRS, CDR2 YFSETQ. Unmatched junction bases numbered 12, after V lost 7 bases and J lost 1 base. The CDR3 contains 16 residues. The CDR3 DNA reads as TGCGCCAGCTCCCCTCGCGGGACAGGGAATTCCTACGAGCAGTACTTC. Translating gives CASSPRGTGNSYEQYF. Variable domain in full (rest from reference TRBV5-1 and TRBJ2-7): KAGVTQTPRYLIKTRGQQVTLSCSPISGHRSVSWYQQTPGQGLQFLFEYFSETQRNKGNFPGRFSGRQFSNSRSEMNVSTLELGDSALYLCASSPRGTGNSYEQYFGPGTRLTVT.

The genes are TRBV4-1 and TRBJ2-2, with D maybe TRBD1 (6 bases). CDR1 and CDR2 from the germline V gene are MGHRA and YSYEKL. The V end was cut by 0 bases, the J end by 6 bases, with 14 bases between. CDR3 length: 16 amino acids. The CDR3 coding sequence is TGCGCCAGCAGCCAAGATAACCCAGGGGTCCCCGGGGAGCTGTTTTTT. Its protein product is CASSQDNPGVPGELFF.

The V call is TRBV21-1, the J call TRBJ2-3; TRBD2, as called in the table, went unchecked against the DNA. TRBV21-1 is tagged as a pseudogene. The CDR3 is made up of 16 amino acids. CDR3 sequence (DNA): TGTGCCAGCAGCCGGCAGCGGGGCCCCAAGGGGAATACGCAGTATTTT. Protein: CASSRQRGPKGNTQYF.

This chain connects TRBV19 to TRBJ2-1; D possibly corresponds to TRBD1 (6 bases). The CDR3 extends over 14 amino acids. CDR1 is LNHDA and CDR2 is SQIVND in the germline V gene (reference sequence). V lost 6 bases, J lost 6 bases, and 15 bases lay in between. Here the CDR3 DNA reads TGTGCCAGTAGCCGCCTCGGACAGTCCAATGAGCAGTTCTTC. This codes for CASSRLGQSNEQFF.

V is TRBV6-1 and J is TRBJ1-1; no clear D. Trimming left V 10 bases short and J 7 bases short, with 16 bases between. The germline CDR1 and CDR2 sequences are MNHNS and SASEGT. The CDR3 is made up of 12 amino acids. CDR3 bases: TGTGCCACCCTTCGAATGAGGCTTGAAGCTTTCTTT. Protein sequence: CATLRMRLEAFF.